This T cell receptor beta chain came from a study of identical twins. General observations from the study: While abundant cord blood beta clonotypes carried fewer insertions, memory repertoires showed no such pattern.

The ends lost 6 bases at V and 9 bases at J; junction bases unmatched: 10. Germline values: CDR1 DFQATT, CDR2 SNEGSKA (reference sequence). The CDR3 is 14 amino acids. This clonotype was picked up a small number of times. Its antigen is not known. One entry per CDR3 protein results from TCRdb running MiXCR on the 5' RACE reads. The table shows about 340,000 distinct CDR3 sequences, with 10% to 15% occurring only once. These sequences were also reported in another study, on yellow fever vaccine responses in identical twins.

The receptor's source is a woman younger than 35 in good health. Sample: CD8+ T cells sorted from blood. V and J are TRBV20-1 and TRBJ2-2, with 10 bases identical to TRBD2. The CDR3 nucleotides read TGCAGTGCCACCCCCCCGGGACTAGCGAGGGAGCTGTTTTTT. Translating it yields CSATPPGLARELFF.